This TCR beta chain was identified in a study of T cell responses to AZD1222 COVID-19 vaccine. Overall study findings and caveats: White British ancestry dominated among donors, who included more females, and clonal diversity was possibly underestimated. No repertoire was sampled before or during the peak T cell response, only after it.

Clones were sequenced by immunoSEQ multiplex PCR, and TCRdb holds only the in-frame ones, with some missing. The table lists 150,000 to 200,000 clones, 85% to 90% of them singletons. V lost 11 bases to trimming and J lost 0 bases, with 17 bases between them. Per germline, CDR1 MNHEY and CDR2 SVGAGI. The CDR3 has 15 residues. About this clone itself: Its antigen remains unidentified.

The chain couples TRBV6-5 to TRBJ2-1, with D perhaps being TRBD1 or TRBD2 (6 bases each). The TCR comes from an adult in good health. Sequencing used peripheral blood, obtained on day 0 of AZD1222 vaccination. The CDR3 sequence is CALKRGESSYNEQFF. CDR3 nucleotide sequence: TGTGCCCTTAAAAGGGGGGAAAGCTCCTACAATGAGCAGTTCTTC.